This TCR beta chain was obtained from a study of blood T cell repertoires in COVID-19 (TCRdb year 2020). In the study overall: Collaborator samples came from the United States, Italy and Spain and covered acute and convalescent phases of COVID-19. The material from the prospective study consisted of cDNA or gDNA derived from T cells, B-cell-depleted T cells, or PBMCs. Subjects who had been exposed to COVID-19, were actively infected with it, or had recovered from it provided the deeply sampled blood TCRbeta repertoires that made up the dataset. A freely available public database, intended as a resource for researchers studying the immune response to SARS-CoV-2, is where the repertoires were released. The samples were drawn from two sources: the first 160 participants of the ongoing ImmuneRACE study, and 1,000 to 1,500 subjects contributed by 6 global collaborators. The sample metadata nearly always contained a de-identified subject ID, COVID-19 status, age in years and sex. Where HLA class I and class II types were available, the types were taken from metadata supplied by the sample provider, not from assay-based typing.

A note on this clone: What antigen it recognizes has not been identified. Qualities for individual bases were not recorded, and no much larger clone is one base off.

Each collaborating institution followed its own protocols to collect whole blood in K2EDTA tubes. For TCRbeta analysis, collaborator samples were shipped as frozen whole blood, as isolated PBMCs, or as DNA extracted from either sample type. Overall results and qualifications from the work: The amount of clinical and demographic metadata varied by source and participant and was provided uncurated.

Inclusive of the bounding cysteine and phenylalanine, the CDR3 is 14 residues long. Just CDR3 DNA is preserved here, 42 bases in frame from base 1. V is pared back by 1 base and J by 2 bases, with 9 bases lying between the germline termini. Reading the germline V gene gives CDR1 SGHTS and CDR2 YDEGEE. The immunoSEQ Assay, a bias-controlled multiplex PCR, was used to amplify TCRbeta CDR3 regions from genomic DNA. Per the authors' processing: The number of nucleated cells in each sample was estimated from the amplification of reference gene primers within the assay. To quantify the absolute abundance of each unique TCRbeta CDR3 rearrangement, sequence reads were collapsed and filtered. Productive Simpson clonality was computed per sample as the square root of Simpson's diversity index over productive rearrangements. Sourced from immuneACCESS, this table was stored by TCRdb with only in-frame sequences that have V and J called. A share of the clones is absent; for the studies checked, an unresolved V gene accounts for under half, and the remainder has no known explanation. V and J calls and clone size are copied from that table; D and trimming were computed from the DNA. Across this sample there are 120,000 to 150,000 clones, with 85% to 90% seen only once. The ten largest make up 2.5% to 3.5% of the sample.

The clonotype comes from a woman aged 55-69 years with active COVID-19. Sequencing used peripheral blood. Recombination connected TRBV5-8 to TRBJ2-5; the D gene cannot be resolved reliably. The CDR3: CASSLFRTQETQYF. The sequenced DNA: TGTGCCAGCAGCTTGTTCCGAACTCAAGAGACCCAGTACTTC.